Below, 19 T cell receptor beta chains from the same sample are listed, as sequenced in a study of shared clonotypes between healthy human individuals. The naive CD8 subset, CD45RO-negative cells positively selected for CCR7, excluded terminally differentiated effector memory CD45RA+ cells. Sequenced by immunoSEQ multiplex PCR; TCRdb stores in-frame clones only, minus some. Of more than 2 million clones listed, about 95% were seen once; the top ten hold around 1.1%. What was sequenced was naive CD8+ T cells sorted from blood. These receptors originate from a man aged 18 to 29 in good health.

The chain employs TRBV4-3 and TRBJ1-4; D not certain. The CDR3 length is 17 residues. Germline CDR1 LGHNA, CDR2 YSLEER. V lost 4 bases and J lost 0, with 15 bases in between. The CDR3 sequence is CASSPGPVPPTNEKLFF. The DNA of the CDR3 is TGCGCCAGCAGCCCGGGCCCAGTTCCCCCAACTAATGAAAAACTGTTTTTT.

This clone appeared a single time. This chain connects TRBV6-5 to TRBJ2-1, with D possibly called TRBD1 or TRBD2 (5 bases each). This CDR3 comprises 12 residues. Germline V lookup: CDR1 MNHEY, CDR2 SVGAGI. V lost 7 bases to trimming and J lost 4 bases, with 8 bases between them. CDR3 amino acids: CASMGDYNEQFF. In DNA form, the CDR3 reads TGTGCCAGCATGGGGGATTACAATGAGCAGTTCTTC.

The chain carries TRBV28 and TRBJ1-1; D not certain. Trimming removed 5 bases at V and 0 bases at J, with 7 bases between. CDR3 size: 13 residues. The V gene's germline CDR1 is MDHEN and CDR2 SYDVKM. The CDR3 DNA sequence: TGTGCCAGCAGTGTCTTAATGAACACTGAAGCTTTCTTT. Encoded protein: CASSVLMNTEAFF.

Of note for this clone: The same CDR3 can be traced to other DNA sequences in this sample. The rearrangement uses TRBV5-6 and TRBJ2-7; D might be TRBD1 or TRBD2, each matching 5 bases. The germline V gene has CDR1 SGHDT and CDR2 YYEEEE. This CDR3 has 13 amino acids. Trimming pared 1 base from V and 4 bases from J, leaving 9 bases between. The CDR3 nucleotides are TGTGCCAGCAGCTTGTGGGGCGGGTACGAGCAGTACTTC. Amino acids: CASSLWGGYEQYF.

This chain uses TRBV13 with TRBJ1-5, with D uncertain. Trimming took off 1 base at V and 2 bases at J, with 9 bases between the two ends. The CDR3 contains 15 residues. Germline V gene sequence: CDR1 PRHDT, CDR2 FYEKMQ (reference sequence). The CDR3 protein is CASSLATIGNQPQHF. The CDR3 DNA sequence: TGTGCCAGCAGCTTAGCTACCATCGGCAATCAGCCCCAGCATTTT.

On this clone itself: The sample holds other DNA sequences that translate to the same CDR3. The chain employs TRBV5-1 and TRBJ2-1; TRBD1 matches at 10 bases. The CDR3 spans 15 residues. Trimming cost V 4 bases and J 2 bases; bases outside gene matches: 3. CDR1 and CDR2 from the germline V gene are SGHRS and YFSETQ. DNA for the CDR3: TGCGCCAGCAGCCAAGGACAGGGGGCCTACAATGAGCAGTTCTTC. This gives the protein CASSQGQGAYNEQFF.

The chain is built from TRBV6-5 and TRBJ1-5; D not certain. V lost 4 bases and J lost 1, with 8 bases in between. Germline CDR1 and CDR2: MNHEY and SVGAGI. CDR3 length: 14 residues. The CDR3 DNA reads TGTGCCAGCAGTTCTTGGGAAAGCAATCAGCCCCAGCATTTT. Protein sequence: CASSSWESNQPQHF.

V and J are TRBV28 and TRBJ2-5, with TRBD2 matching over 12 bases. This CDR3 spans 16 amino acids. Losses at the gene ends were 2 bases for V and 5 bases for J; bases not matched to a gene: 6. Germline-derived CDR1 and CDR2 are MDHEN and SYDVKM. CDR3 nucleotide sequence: TGTGCCAGCAGTTTACAGACTAGCGGGGGCTGGGAGACCCAGTACTTC. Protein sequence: CASSLQTSGGWETQYF.

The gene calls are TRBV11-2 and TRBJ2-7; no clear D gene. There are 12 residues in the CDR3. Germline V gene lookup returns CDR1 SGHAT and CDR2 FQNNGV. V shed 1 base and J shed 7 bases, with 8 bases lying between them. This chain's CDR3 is CASSLGKVEQYF. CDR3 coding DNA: TGTGCCAGCAGCTTAGGAAAAGTGGAGCAGTACTTC.

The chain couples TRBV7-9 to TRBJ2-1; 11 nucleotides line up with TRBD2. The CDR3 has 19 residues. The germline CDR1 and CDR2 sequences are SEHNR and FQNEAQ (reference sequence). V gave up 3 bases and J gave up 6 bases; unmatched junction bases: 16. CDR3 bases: TGTGCCAGCAGCTTTTCAGGCGCCCCGGGACTAGCGGACCTCAATGAGCAGTTCTTC. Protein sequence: CASSFSGAPGLADLNEQFF.

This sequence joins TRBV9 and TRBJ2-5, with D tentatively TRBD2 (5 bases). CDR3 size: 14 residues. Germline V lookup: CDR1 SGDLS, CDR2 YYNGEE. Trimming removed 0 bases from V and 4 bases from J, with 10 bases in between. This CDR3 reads CASSVGASSETQYF. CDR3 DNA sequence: TGTGCCAGCAGCGTAGGGGCTAGCTCAGAGACCCAGTACTTC.

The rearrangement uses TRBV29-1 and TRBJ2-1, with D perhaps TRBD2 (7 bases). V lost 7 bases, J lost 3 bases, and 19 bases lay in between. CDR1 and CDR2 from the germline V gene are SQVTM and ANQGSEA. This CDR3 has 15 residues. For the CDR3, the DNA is TGCAGCGCGGGAAGCGGGGACAAAATCTACAATGAGCAGTTCTTC. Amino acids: CSAGSGDKIYNEQFF.

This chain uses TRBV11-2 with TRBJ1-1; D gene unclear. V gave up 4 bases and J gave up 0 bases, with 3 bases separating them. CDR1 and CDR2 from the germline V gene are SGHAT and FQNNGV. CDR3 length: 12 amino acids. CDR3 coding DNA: TGTGCCAGCAGCTCAATGAACACTGAAGCTTTCTTT. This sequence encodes CASSSMNTEAFF.

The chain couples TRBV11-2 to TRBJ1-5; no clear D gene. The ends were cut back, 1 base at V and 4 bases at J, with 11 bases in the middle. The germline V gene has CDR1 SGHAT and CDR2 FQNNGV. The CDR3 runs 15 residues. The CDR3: CASSLVDGENQPQHF. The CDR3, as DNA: TGTGCCAGCAGCTTAGTGGACGGCGAAAATCAGCCCCAGCATTTT.

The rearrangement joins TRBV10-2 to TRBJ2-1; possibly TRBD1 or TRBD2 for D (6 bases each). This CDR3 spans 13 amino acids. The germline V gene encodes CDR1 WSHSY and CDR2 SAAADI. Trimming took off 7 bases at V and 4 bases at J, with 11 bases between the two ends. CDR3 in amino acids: CASKGGRYNEQFF. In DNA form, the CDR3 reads TGCGCCAGCAAGGGGGGTCGGTACAATGAGCAGTTCTTC.

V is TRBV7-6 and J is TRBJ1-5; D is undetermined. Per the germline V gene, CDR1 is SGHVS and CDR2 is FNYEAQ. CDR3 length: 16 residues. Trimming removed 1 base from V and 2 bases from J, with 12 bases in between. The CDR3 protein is CASSLEPAGGNQPQHF. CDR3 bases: TGTGCCAGCAGCTTAGAGCCGGCCGGAGGCAATCAGCCCCAGCATTTT.

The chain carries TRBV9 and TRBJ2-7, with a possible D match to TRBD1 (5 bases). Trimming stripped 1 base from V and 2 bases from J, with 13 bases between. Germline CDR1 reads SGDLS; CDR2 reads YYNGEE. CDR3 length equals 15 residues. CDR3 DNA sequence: TGTGCCAGCAGCGTACAGGGTGATCCGGCCTACGAGCAGTACTTC. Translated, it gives CASSVQGDPAYEQYF.

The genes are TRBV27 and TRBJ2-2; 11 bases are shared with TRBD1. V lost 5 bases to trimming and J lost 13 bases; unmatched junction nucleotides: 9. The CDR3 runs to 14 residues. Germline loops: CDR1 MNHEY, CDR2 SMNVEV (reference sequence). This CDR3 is CASSLTGTGGGLFF. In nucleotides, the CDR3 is TGTGCCAGCAGTCTCACCGGGACAGGGGGAGGGCTGTTTTTT.

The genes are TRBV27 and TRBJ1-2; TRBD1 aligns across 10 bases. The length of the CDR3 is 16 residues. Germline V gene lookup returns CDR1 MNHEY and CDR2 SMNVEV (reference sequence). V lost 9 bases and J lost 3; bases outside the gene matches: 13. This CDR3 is CASFGPDRGKDYGYTF. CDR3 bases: TGTGCCAGTTTTGGTCCGGACAGGGGGAAGGACTATGGCTACACCTTC.